Listed below are T cell receptor beta chains from one sample, sequenced in a study of blood T cell repertoires in COVID-19. Sequencing used immunoSEQ multiplex PCR; TCRdb keeps in-frame clones, though not all of them. The sample holds about 200,000 clones; approximately 78% are singletons and the top ten take approximately 8.4%. Sequences were obtained from peripheral blood. The source of these receptors is an elderly woman with COVID-19, enrolled during active disease. Both conserved end residues are part of each CDR3. The D gene is left open where the match is weak. Rows give clone size only sometimes, using once, few, many, or a class for an expanded clone.

j_gene,d_gene,abundance,v_gene,CDR3nt,CDR3aa
TRBJ2-3,TRBD2,-,TRBV3-1/TRBV3-2,TGTGCCAGCAGCCAAGGATTAGCGGGGGGGCGGACAGATACGCAGTATTTT,CASSQGLAGGRTDTQYF
TRBJ1-1,TRBD1,few,TRBV6-5,TGTGCCAGCAGTTACACGGGACAGGGGGCCGGGACTTTCTTT,CASSYTGQGAGTFF
TRBJ1-5,-,-,TRBV27,TGTGCCAGCAGTTTATTCTGCTTCGGCAGGGTGGATCAGCCCCAGCATTTT,CASSLFCFGRVDQPQHF
TRBJ1-1,-,-,TRBV5-1,TGCGCCAGCAGCTTGGCAAGGGGCAACACTGAAGCTTTCTTT,CASSLARGNTEAFF
TRBJ1-4,TRBD1,once,TRBV7-6,TGTGCCAGCAGCTTTCGCCCGGGACAGGGTGGAGAAAAACTGTTTTTT,CASSFRPGQGGEKLFF
TRBJ2-7,TRBD2,-,TRBV6-4,TGTGCCAGCAGCCAGCCACTAGCGGGGGACGACGAGCAGTACTTC,CASSQPLAGDDEQYF
TRBJ1-1,-,once,TRBV5-1,TGCGCCAGCAGCTTGGGGGACACACCTGAAGCTTTCTTT,CASSLGDTPEAFF
TRBJ2-1,TRBD2,-,TRBV7-8,TGTGCCAGCAGCTTAGTCCGTAGCGGGAGAGAGCAGTTCTTC,CASSLVRSGREQFF
TRBJ2-1,-,-,TRBV2,TGTGCCAGCGTCGTGGACAGCCTCAGTGAGCAGTTCTTC,CASVVDSLSEQFF
TRBJ2-7,-,-,TRBV5-5,TGTGCCAGCAGCCGGGACTCATCTTCCTACGAGCAGTACTTC,CASSRDSSSYEQYF
TRBJ2-3,-,-,TRBV6-1,TGTGCCAGCAGTGAAATAACGCAGTATTTT,CASSEITQYF
TRBJ1-2,TRBD1,few,TRBV6-5,TGTGCCAGCAGCACCGACAGGGCTCGGTACTATGGCTACACCTTC,CASSTDRARYYGYTF
TRBJ2-3,TRBD1,-,TRBV7-9,TGTGCCAGCAGCTCGACAGGGGTCACAGATACGCAGTATTTT,CASSSTGVTDTQYF
TRBJ2-7,TRBD2,-,TRBV7-2,TGTGCCAGCAGCTTAGAGGCTAGCGGGAGCTACGAGCAGTACTTC,CASSLEASGSYEQYF
TRBJ2-3,TRBD2,-,TRBV5-4,TGTGCCAGCAGCTTGAAAGCGGGGGGAAGAACAGATACGCAGTATTTT,CASSLKAGGRTDTQYF
TRBJ2-1,-,-,TRBV4-1,TGCGCCAGCAGCCAAGAGGGCAGGGCTGGGCGCAATGAGCAGTTCTTC,CASSQEGRAGRNEQFF
TRBJ1-6,-,-,TRBV7-2,TGTGCCAGCAGCTTAGCAACGGGCCAGGGTGGCTCACCCCTCCACTTT,CASSLATGQGGSPLHF
TRBJ1-6,TRBD1,once,TRBV7-2,TGTGCCAGCAGCTTACCAGGGACAGGGGGCACCAATTCACCCCTCCACTTT,CASSLPGTGGTNSPLHF
TRBJ1-6,TRBD1,-,TRBV2,TGTGCCAGCTGCGGACAGGGGGCGCAGAGGTCACCCCTCCACTTT,CASCGQGAQRSPLHF
TRBJ1-6,-,-,TRBV6-5,TGTGCCAGCAGTTTTGTTCAGACAACCTATAATTCACCCCTCCACTTT,CASSFVQTTYNSPLHF
TRBJ2-3,TRBD2,few,TRBV7-2,TGTGCCAGCAGTCTAACGGGTAGACGCGCGGGGGAGGGAAATACGCAGTATTTT,CASSLTGRRAGEGNTQYF
TRBJ2-7,TRBD1,few,TRBV18,TGTGCCAGCTCACAAACCGGGACAGGAAACTACGAGCAGTACTTC,CASSQTGTGNYEQYF
TRBJ1-1,TRBD1,-,TRBV6-5,TGTGCCAGCAGTCGACAGGGGAACACTGAAGCTTTCTTT,CASSRQGNTEAFF
TRBJ2-1,-,-,TRBV11-3,TGTGCCAGCAGCTTAGCGGGGGAGGAAGGGGATGAGCAGTTCTTC,CASSLAGEEGDEQFF
TRBJ1-4,-,-,TRBV6-5,TGTGCCAGCAGTCCCGAGGGTGCAACTAATGAAAAACTGTTTTTT,CASSPEGATNEKLFF
TRBJ2-7,-,-,TRBV4-1,TGCGCCAGCAGCCAATTCGACGGCAGCGGCTCCTACGAGCAGTACTTC,CASSQFDGSGSYEQYF
TRBJ2-7,-,-,TRBV5-1,TGCGCCAGCAGCTTTAATGGGCCGACGTACGAGCAGTACTTC,CASSFNGPTYEQYF
TRBJ2-1,-,few,TRBV3-1/TRBV3-2,TGTGCCAGCAGCCTGGGCGGGGAGCAGTTCTTC,CASSLGGEQFF
TRBJ1-1,TRBD1,-,TRBV16,TGTGCCAGCAGCCGCCGACAGGGCAACACTGAAGCTTTCTTT,CASSRRQGNTEAFF
TRBJ1-1,TRBD1,-,TRBV5-1,TGCGCCAGCAGCGCCGGGACAGGATTGAACACTGAAGCTTTCTTT,CASSAGTGLNTEAFF
TRBJ1-3,-,-,TRBV2,TGTGCCAGCAGGGGTAGCTTTGACACCATATATTTT,CASRGSFDTIYF
TRBJ2-3,-,-,TRBV5-8,TGTGCCAGCAGTGACGGGGAAGTCACAGATACGCAGTATTTT,CASSDGEVTDTQYF
TRBJ1-4,TRBD1,few,TRBV7-9,TGTGCCAGCAGCTTAACAGGGGGAAATGAAAAACTGTTTTTT,CASSLTGGNEKLFF
TRBJ2-1,-,-,TRBV18,TGTGCCAGCTCTCAACTGGCGGGTATTGGGGATGAGCAGTTCTTC,CASSQLAGIGDEQFF
TRBJ1-4,-,-,TRBV6-5,TGTGCCAGCAGTAGAGGAAACACTAATGAAAAACTGTTTTTT,CASSRGNTNEKLFF
TRBJ2-7,TRBD1,-,TRBV28,TGTGCCAGCAGTTTGGCCGGGACAGGGGGCTACGAGCAGTACTTC,CASSLAGTGGYEQYF
TRBJ2-5,-,-,TRBV5-1,TGCGCCAGCAGTCGGGGGAATTGGCAAGAGACCCAGTACTTC,CASSRGNWQETQYF
TRBJ1-1,-,few,TRBV7-2,TGTGCCAGCAGGCGGGGGAGGGGAGGGACCACTGAAGCTTTCTTT,CASRRGRGGTTEAFF
TRBJ2-1,-,-,TRBV27,TGTGCCAGCAGTCTCAGAACGGCCAGGGCCTACAATGAGCAGTTCTTC,CASSLRTARAYNEQFF
TRBJ2-1,-,-,TRBV5-3,TGTGCCAGAAGCTTAGGTAGCGACTACAATGAGCAGTTCTTC,CARSLGSDYNEQFF
TRBJ1-1,-,-,TRBV5-1,TGCGCCAGCAGCGCTTTCCAGGGTACTGAAGCTTTCTTT,CASSAFQGTEAFF
TRBJ1-4,-,-,TRBV19,TGTGCCAGTAGTATTCAGGGGATGAAGGGTGAAAAACTGTTTTTT,CASSIQGMKGEKLFF
TRBJ1-2,TRBD1,-,TRBV28,TGTGCCAGCAGTGCGGGAAGGACAGGTGGAGACTATGGCTACACCTTC,CASSAGRTGGDYGYTF
TRBJ2-1,TRBD2,-,TRBV7-9,TGTGCCAGCAGCTTACCACTAGCGGTAATAAGCTCCTACAATGAGCAGTTCTTC,CASSLPLAVISSYNEQFF
TRBJ1-6,-,-,TRBV9,TGTGCCAGCAGCGTAGGGGGGGAAATTAATTCACCCCTCCACTTT,CASSVGGEINSPLHF
TRBJ2-3,-,-,TRBV2,TGTGCCAGCCACAGGGACCGTTCAGATACGCAGTATTTT,CASHRDRSDTQYF
TRBJ1-1,-,-,TRBV6-5,TGTGCCAGCACAGGTGTCCGCAACACTGAAGCTTTCTTT,CASTGVRNTEAFF
TRBJ2-7,TRBD1,-,TRBV11-3,TGTGCCAGCAGCTTGGGACAGTCGACCTACGAGCAGTACTTC,CASSLGQSTYEQYF
TRBJ1-2,TRBD1,once,TRBV6-2/TRBV6-3,TGTGCCAGCAGTTCCTATGGACAGGGTGCGGGCTACACCTTC,CASSSYGQGAGYTF
TRBJ1-2,-,once,TRBV7-8,TGTGCCAGCAGCTTAGCCACAGCAGGCCACACCTTC,CASSLATAGHTF
TRBJ1-2,TRBD1,once,TRBV7-9,TGTGCCAGCAGCCGGAGACAGGGATATGGCTACACCTTC,CASSRRQGYGYTF
TRBJ2-7,-,-,TRBV21-1,TGTGCCAGCACCCTACTAGCGGGGGCCTTGGCCTCCTACGAGCAGTACTTC,CASTLLAGALASYEQYF
TRBJ1-5,TRBD1,-,TRBV7-2,TGTGCCAGCAGCTGGGACAGTGGCAATCAGCCCCAGCATTTT,CASSWDSGNQPQHF
TRBJ2-1,TRBD2,-,TRBV18,TGTGCCAGCCGTTCCGTAGCGGGAGTCACCTACAATGAGCAGTTCTTC,CASRSVAGVTYNEQFF
TRBJ2-5,-,-,TRBV19,TGTGCCAGTAGTATTTACCCGCAGGGGCGAGAGACCCAGTACTTC,CASSIYPQGRETQYF
TRBJ2-2,-,-,TRBV2,TGTGCCAGCAGTGAAGCGCGAGAGGGCCGGGGGGAGCTGTTTTTT,CASSEAREGRGELFF